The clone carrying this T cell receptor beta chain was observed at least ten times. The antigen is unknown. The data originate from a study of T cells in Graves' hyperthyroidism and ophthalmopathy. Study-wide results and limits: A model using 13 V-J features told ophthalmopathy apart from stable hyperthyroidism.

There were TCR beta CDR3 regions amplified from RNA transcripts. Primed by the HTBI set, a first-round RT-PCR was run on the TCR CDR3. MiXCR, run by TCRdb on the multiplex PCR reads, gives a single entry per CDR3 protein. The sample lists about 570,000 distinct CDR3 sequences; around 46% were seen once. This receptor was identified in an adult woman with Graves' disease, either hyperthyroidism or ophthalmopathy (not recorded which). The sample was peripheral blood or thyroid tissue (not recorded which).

In DNA form, the CDR3 reads TGTGCCAGTAGTAGGGGGGTGGGCAATCAGCCCCAGCATTTT. Translated, it gives CASSRGVGNQPQHF. V usage is TRBV19 and J usage is TRBJ1-5; tentatively, D is TRBD1 (5 bases). Trimming stripped 4 bases from V and 2 bases from J, with 9 bases between. This CDR3 has 14 amino acids. Per germline, CDR1 LNHDA and CDR2 SQIVND (reference sequence).